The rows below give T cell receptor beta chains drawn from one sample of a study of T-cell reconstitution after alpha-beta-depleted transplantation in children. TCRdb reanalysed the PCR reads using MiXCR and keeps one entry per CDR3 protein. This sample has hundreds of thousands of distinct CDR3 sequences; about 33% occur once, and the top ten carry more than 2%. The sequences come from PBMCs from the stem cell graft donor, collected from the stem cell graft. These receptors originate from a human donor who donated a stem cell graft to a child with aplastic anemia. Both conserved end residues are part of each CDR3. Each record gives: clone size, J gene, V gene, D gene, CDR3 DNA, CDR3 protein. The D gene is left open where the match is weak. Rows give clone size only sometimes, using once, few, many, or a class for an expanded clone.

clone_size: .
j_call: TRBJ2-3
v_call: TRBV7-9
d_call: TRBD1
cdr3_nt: TGTGCCAGCAGCCTTGGACAGGGGGCTGTTACAGATACGCAGTATTTT
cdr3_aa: CASSLGQGAVTDTQYF

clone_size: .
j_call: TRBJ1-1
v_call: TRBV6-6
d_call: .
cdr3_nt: TGTGCCAGCAGACAGGGTTCGAACACTGAAGCTTTCTTT
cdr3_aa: CASRQGSNTEAFF

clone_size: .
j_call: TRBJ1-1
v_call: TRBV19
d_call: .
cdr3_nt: TGTGCCAGTGCCTACAGGGTTGCGGCTTTCTTT
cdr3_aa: CASAYRVAAFF

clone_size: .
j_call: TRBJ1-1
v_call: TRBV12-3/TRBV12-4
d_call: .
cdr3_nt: TGTGCCAGCAGTTCGGGACGGGCGGGCACTGAAGCTTTCTTT
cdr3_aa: CASSSGRAGTEAFF

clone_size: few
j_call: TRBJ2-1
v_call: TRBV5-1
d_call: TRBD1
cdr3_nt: TGCGCCAGCAGCTCGGGACAGGGGGCACGGGAGTTCTTC
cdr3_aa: CASSSGQGAREFF

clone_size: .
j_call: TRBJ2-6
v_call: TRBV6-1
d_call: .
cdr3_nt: TGTGCCAGCAGCAGCTTAATCTCTGGGGCCAACGTCCTGACTTTC
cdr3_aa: CASSSLISGANVLTF

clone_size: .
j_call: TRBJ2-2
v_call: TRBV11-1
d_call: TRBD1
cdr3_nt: TGTGCCAGCAGCCGCACTTGGGACAGGGCAACGAACACCGGGGAGCTGTTTTTT
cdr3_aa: CASSRTWDRATNTGELFF

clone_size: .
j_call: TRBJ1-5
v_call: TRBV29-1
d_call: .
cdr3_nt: TGCAGCGTAAGACAGAACAATCAGCCCCAGCATTTT
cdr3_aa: CSVRQNNQPQHF

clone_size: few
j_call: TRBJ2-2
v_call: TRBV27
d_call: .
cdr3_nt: TGTGCCAGCAGTCGCTTGACAGGGAGGGCCGGGGAGCTGTTTTTT
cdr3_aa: CASSRLTGRAGELFF

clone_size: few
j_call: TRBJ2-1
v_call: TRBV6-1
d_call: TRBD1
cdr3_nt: TGTGCCAGCAGTGGGGACAGACGGTCATACAATGAGCAGTTCTTC
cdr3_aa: CASSGDRRSYNEQFF

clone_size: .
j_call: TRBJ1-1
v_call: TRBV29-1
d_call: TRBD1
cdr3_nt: TGCAGCGTCCTGACAGGGGGCACTGAAGCTTTCTTT
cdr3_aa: CSVLTGGTEAFF

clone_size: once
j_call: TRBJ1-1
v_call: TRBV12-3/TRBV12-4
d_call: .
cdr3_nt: TGTGCCAGCAGCCGCCAGGGAGGGGTCACTGAAGCTTTCTTT
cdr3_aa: CASSRQGGVTEAFF

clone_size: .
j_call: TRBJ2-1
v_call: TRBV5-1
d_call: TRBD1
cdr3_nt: TGCGCCAGCAGCATGGGACAGATTTACAATGAGCAGTTCTTC
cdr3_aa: CASSMGQIYNEQFF

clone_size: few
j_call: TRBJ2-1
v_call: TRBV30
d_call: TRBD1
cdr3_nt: TGTGCCTCGGGACAGAAGAACAATGAGCAGTTCTTC
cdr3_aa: CASGQKNNEQFF

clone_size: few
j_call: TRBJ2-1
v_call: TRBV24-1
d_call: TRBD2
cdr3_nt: TGTGCCACCAGTGACGCCTTCGGAGCGGGAAGTCACAATGAGCAGTTCTTC
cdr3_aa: CATSDAFGAGSHNEQFF

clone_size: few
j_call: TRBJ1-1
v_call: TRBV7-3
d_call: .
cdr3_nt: TGTGCCAGCAGCCCGGATATGGGGGGGGTGACTGAAGCTTTCTTT
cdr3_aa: CASSPDMGGVTEAFF

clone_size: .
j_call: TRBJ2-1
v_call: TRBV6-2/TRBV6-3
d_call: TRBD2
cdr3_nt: TGTGCCAGCAGTTACGGGCCTAGCGGGAGCGATGAGCAGTTCTTC
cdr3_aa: CASSYGPSGSDEQFF

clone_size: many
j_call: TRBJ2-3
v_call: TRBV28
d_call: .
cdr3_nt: TGTGCCAGCAGCCCCACCCGGAATGCAGGGCGGAAAGATACGCAGTATTTT
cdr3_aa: CASSPTRNAGRKDTQYF

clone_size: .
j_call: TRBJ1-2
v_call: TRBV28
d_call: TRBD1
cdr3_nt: TGTGCCAGCAGGGGGACAGGACAATTATATGGCTACACCTTC
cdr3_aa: CASRGTGQLYGYTF

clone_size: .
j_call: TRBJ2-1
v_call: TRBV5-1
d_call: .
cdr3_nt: TGCGCCAGCAGCATCCAGGGAAGTAAGTACAATGAGCAGTTCTTC
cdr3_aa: CASSIQGSKYNEQFF

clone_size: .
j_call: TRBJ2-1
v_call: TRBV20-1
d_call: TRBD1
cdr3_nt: TGCAGTGCTAGAGATCCGACAGGGGGCATCTACAATGAGCAGTTCTTC
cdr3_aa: CSARDPTGGIYNEQFF

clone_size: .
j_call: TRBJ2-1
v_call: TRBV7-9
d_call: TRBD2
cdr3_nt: TGTGCCAGCAGCTTAGCGGGACTAGCGGCATCCTACAATGAGCAGTTCTTC
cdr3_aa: CASSLAGLAASYNEQFF

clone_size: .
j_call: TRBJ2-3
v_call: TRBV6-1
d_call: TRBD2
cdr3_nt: TGTGCCAGCCGGGGGGGGACCCCATTTAGTGCAGATACGCAGTATTTT
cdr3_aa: CASRGGTPFSADTQYF

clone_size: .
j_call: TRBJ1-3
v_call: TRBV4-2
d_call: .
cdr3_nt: TGTGCCAGCAGCCCCTCGGGGCCCGGCACCATATATTTT
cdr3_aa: CASSPSGPGTIYF

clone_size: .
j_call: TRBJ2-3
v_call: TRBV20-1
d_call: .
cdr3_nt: TGCAGTGCTGCCCGTTTCCCAGATACGCAGTATTTT
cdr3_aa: CSAARFPDTQYF

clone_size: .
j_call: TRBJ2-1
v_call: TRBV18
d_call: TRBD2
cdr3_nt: TGTGCCAGCTCACCACCAGGTCTAGCGGGGCACAATGAGCAGTTCTTC
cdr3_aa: CASSPPGLAGHNEQFF

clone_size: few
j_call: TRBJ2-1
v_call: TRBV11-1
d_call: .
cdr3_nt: TGTGCCAGCAGCGCTACAGTTGCCGAGCAGTTCTTC
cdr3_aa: CASSATVAEQFF

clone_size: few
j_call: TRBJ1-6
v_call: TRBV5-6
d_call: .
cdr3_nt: TGTGCCAGCAGCTTTGGGGGGCCTTCCTATAATTCACCCCTCCACTTT
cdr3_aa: CASSFGGPSYNSPLHF

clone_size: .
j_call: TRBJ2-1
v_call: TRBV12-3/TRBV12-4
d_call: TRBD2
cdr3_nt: TGTGCCAGCAGTTCCCTAGCGGGTGACAATGAGCAGTTCTTC
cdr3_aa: CASSSLAGDNEQFF

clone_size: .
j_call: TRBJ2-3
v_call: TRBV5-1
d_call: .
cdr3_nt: TGCGCCAGCAGCTATGAGCGGAGTAGCACAGATACGCAGTATTTT
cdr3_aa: CASSYERSSTDTQYF

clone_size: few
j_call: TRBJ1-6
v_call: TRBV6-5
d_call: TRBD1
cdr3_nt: TGTGCCAGCAGTTACGGGCAGGGGGCATTGTCACCCCTCCACTTT
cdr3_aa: CASSYGQGALSPLHF

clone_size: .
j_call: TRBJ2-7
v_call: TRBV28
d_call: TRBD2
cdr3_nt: TGTGCCAGCAGTTTACTTCTGGCTAGCGGAGCCTACGAGCAGTACTTC
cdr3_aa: CASSLLLASGAYEQYF

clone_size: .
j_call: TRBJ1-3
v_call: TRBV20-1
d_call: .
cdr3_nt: TGCAGTGCTAGAGGGACCTCTGGAAACACCATATATTTT
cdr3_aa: CSARGTSGNTIYF

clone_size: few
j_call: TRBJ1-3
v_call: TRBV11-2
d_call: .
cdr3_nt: TGTGCCAGCAGCTTAGCCGACTCTGGAAACACCATATATTTT
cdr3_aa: CASSLADSGNTIYF

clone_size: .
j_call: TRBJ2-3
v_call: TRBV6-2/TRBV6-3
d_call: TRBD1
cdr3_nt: TGTGCCAGCAGTTACACGGACAGGGGATCGGGTACGCAGTATTTT
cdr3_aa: CASSYTDRGSGTQYF

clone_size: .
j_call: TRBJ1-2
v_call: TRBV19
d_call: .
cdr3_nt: TGTGCCAGTAGTATAGTCCAGGGCAACTATGGCTACACCTTC
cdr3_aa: CASSIVQGNYGYTF

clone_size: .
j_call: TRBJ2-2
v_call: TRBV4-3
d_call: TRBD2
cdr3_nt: TGCGCCAGCAGCCGCGACCCGGGACTAGCCTACACCGGGGAGCTGTTTTTT
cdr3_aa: CASSRDPGLAYTGELFF

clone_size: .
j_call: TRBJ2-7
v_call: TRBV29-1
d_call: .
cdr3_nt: TGCAGCGTTGAAGCCTCAGGGGTCGGCGAGCAGTACTTC
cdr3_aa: CSVEASGVGEQYF

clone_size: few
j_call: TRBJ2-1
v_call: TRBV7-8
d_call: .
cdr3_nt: TGTGCCAGCAGCCGTCGGGCTAGCGAGTACAATGAGCAGTTCTTC
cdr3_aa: CASSRRASEYNEQFF

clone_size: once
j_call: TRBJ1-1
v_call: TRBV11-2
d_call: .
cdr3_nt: TGTGCCAGCAGCCATATCAGGGTGAACACTGAAGCTTTCTTT
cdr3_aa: CASSHIRVNTEAFF

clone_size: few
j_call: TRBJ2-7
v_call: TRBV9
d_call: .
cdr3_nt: TGTGCCAGCAGCCCATTAATTGGGCAACCTCCCGCCGAGCAGTACTTC
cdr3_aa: CASSPLIGQPPAEQYF

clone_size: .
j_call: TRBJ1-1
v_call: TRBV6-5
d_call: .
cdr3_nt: TGTGCCAGCAGTTGGCGGGGGGGGAACACTGAAGCTTTCTTT
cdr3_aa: CASSWRGGNTEAFF

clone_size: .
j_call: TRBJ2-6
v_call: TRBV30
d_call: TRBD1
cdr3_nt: TGTGCCTGGAGTCGGGACAGGGGGCAAACTGGGGCCAACGTCCTGACTTTC
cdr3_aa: CAWSRDRGQTGANVLTF

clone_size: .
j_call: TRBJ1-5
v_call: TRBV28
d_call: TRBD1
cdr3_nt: TGTGCCAGCAGTTTGACAGGGTCGAGTCAGCCCCAGCATTTT
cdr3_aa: CASSLTGSSQPQHF

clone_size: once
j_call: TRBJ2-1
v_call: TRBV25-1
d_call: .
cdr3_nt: TGTGCCGTAGCCGGGAGATCCCCCAATGAGCAGTTCTTC
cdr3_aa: CAVAGRSPNEQFF

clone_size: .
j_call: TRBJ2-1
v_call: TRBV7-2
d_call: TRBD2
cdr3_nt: TGTGCCAGCAGCTTGCTACTAGCGGGAGAAGGCTACAATGAGCAGTTCTTC
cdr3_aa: CASSLLLAGEGYNEQFF

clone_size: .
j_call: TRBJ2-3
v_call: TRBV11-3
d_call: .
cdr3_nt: TGTGCCAGCAGCTCCTTTGAGGGGACAGATACGCAGTATTTT
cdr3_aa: CASSSFEGTDTQYF

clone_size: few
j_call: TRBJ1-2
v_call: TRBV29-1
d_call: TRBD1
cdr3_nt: TGCAGCGCAGGGGGGGCAGGCTATGGCTACACCTTC
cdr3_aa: CSAGGAGYGYTF

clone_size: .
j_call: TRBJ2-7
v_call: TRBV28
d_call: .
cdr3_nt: TGTGCCACCAGAAATACCGCGGCACCCGAGCAGTACTTC
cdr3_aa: CATRNTAAPEQYF

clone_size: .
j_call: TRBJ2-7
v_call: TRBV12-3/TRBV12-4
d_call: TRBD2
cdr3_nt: TGTGCCAGCAGTTTCCTAGCGGGAGAGAACGAGCAGTACTTC
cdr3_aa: CASSFLAGENEQYF

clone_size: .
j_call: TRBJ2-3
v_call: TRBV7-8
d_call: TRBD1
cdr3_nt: TGTGCCAGCAGCTTAGGGACAGGGTTGAATACGCAGTATTTT
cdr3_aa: CASSLGTGLNTQYF

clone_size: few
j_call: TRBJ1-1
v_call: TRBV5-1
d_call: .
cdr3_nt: TGCGCCAGCAGATATACAGAGAACACTGAAGCTTTCTTT
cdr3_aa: CASRYTENTEAFF

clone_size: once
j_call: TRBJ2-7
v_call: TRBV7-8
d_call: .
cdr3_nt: TGTGCCAGCAGCTTAGAAAGGGTGGGTGGCGAGCAGTACTTC
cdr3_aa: CASSLERVGGEQYF

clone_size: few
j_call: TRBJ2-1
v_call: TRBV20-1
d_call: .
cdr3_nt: TGCAGTGCTAGAGATACGGGATTGTCCTACAATGAGCAGTTCTTC
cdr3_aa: CSARDTGLSYNEQFF

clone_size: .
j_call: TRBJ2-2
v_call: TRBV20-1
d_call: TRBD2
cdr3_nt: TGCAGTGCTAGGGAGCGACTAGCGAGCGGGGAGCTGTTTTTT
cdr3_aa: CSARERLASGELFF

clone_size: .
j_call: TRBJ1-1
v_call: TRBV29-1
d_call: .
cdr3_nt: TGCAGCCGGATAGGAGGGGCGTTTGCTTTCTTT
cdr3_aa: CSRIGGAFAFF

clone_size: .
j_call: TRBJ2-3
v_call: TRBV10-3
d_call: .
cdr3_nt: TGTGCCATCAGTGGCTCAGGCACAGATACGCAGTATTTT
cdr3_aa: CAISGSGTDTQYF

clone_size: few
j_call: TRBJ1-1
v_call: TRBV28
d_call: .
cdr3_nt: TGTGCCAGCAGCAGAAGTTTATCTCCGGGGCTAAACACTGAAGCTTTCTTT
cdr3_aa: CASSRSLSPGLNTEAFF

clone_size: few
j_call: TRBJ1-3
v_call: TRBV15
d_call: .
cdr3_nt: TGTGCCACAGACGATAGGAGCTCTGGAAACACCATATATTTT
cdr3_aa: CATDDRSSGNTIYF

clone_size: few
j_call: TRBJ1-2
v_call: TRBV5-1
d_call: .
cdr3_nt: TGCGCCAGCAGCGCCAGACAGCTGGGGGAGTATGGCTACACCTTC
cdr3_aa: CASSARQLGEYGYTF